Shown below are 27 T cell receptor beta chains from a single sample sequenced in a study of CD8+CD57+ T cells in acquired aplastic anemia. Whoever was chosen for sequencing had shown CD8+CD57+ cell expansion by flow cytometry. For CDR3 and TCR beta VDJ profiling, genomic DNA was the template used. TCRdb re-derived calls from the reads in MiXCR, one entry per CDR3 protein. This table holds roughly 250,000 distinct CDR3 sequences, around 82% found once. Sequencing was performed on sorted CD4+, CD8+, or CD8+CD57+ T cells (not recorded which) from PBMCs. The receptors come from a human donor with aplastic anemia.

Regarding this clonotype: A junction end diverges from the germline sequence, so it may reflect a read error. The rearrangement uses TRBV19 and TRBJ1-4; D unresolved. This CDR3 contains 17 residues. The germline CDR1 and CDR2 sequences are LNHDA and SQIVND (reference sequence). The DNA of the CDR3 is TGTGCCAGCAGTGAGTCTTCTCGAGAACAAATTACTGAAAAGCTGTTTTTT. As protein: CASSESSREQITEKLFF.

This chain links TRBV7-8 with TRBJ2-2, with D perhaps TRBD2 (6 bases). CDR3 length: 15 amino acids. V was trimmed by 0 bases and J by 10 bases, leaving 15 bases between them. The germline CDR1 and CDR2 sequences are SGHVS and FQNEAQ. The DNA of the CDR3 is TGTGCCAGCAGCTTAGCGGGAGGTCCCGATACGGAGCTGTTTTTT. It yields the protein CASSLAGGPDTELFF.

This clonotype showed up just a few times. The chain is built from TRBV25-1 and TRBJ2-3, with D perhaps TRBD1 (5 bases). The V end lost 2 bases, the J end lost 0 bases, and 9 bases lay between the germline ends. The CDR3 length is 15 residues. The germline gives CDR1 MGHDK, CDR2 SYGVNS. The CDR3 DNA is TGTGCCAGCAGTGAAGGGGCAACTAGCACAGATACGCAGTATTTT. The encoded protein is CASSEGATSTDTQYF.

As to this clonotype: An end of the junction differs from the germline gene, which may be a read error. This rearrangement joins TRBV11-3 to TRBJ2-5; D not resolved. Germline V gene sequence: CDR1 SGHNT, CDR2 YENEEA. There are 14 residues in the CDR3. The CDR3 loop is CATSRGMTQETQYF. DNA for the CDR3: TGTGCCACCAGCAGAGGTATGACGCAAGAGACCCAGTACTTC.

The CDR3 region is CASSLAGGRGTPYHF. CDR3 bases: TGTGCCAGCAGCTTAGCGGGAGGTCGCGGTACGCCCTATCATTTT. The chain joins TRBV7-8 to TRBJ1-5; no definite D call. The CDR3 is made up of 15 amino acids. The germline gives CDR1 SGHVS, CDR2 FQNEAQ. V was cut by 0 bases and J by 16 bases, with 22 bases left in between.

As concerns this clonotype: The final CDR3 position lacks the conserved phenylalanine or tryptophan, pointing to a likely read error. This sequence joins TRBV7-3 and TRBJ2-3; D gene uncertain. The CDR3 runs 11 residues. Germline V gives CDR1 SGHTA, CDR2 FQGTGA. V was pared by 4 bases and J by 6 bases, with 5 bases between. The CDR3 loop reads CASSSADTQYS. As DNA, the CDR3 is TGTGCCAGCAGCTCCGCGGATACGCAGTATTCG.

This chain joins TRBV20-1 and TRBJ1-6; no clear D gene. Germline V gene lookup returns CDR1 DFQATT and CDR2 SNEGSKA (reference sequence). The CDR3 length is 18 residues. The germline V and J ends were trimmed by 6 bases and 13 bases, with 34 bases remaining between them. This CDR3 is CSASSWRRKNTEAFPLHF. In DNA, the CDR3 is TGCAGTGCCAGTAGTTGGCGACGCAAGAACACTGAAGCTTTCCCCCTCCACTTT.

The chain combines TRBV7-9 with TRBJ2-5, with D perhaps matching TRBD2 (5 bases). The germline V and J ends were trimmed by 3 bases and 0 bases, with 11 bases remaining between them. Per germline, CDR1 SEHNR and CDR2 FQNEAQ (reference sequence). The CDR3 has 15 amino acids. The CDR3 DNA is TGTGCCAGCAGCTTGCGGGTCATGTACCAAGAGACCCAGTACTTC. Amino acid sequence: CASSLRVMYQETQYF. The full variable domain, completed using reference TRBV7-9 and TRBJ2-5, is DTGVSQNPRHKITKRGQNVTFRCDPISEHNRLYWYRQTLGQGPEFLTYFQNEAQLEKSRLLSDRFSAERPKGSFSTLEIQRTEQGDSAMYLCASSLRVMYQETQYFGPGTRLLVL.

J is TRBJ1-2 and V is TRBV7-8; the D gene is possibly TRBD1 (5 bases). This CDR3 spans 16 amino acids. V was clipped by 1 base and J by 8 bases, with 20 bases between them. Germline loops: CDR1 SGHVS, CDR2 FQNEAQ. CDR3 sequence: CASSLDGGADAQGYTF. DNA of the CDR3: TGTGCCAGCAGCTTAGATGGGGGTGCCGATGCGCAGGGCTACACCTTC.

The chain combines TRBV6-4 with TRBJ2-1; 11 bases align to TRBD2. This CDR3 has 17 amino acids. CDR1 is MRHNA and CDR2 is SNTAGT in the germline V gene. Losses at the gene ends were 0 bases for V and 9 bases for J; bases not matched to a gene: 10. CDR3 nucleotides: TGTGCCAGCAGTGACTCCCCTAGCGGGAGGCAGTCCGGTGAGCAGTTCTTC. This translates into CASSDSPSGRQSGEQFF.

This rearrangement joins TRBV7-8 to TRBJ1-2; D may be TRBD1 (5 bases). CDR3 size: 16 residues. V was cut by 4 bases and J by 5 bases, with 20 bases left in between. Germline lookup yields CDR1 SGHVS and CDR2 FQNEAQ. The CDR3 DNA reads TGTGCCAGCAGCTCGGGGGTGGAGGGGCTCCTATATGGCTACACCTTC. This gives the protein CASSSGVEGLLYGYTF.

The rearrangement links TRBV5-5 to TRBJ2-3, with TRBD2 matching 8 bases. The CDR3 length is 16 residues. The trim removed 0 bases at V and 5 bases at J, leaving 8 bases unmatched. The germline V gene encodes CDR1 SGHKS and CDR2 YYEKEE (reference sequence). CDR3 region: CASSLDRAGGRDTQYF. The CDR3 coding sequence is TGTGCCAGCAGCTTGGACAGGGCGGGAGGCCGAGATACGCAGTATTTT.

V and J are TRBV10-3 and TRBJ2-7; D is undetermined. CDR3 length: 17 amino acids. V lost 6 bases, J lost 0 bases, and 21 bases lay in between. CDR1 ENHRY and CDR2 SYGVKD come from the germline V gene. CDR3 sequence: CAISDRFRANSSYEQYF. The CDR3 DNA is TGTGCCATCAGCGACCGGTTCCGGGCCAATAGCTCCTACGAGCAGTACTTC.

The chain has TRBV7-9 and TRBJ1-1; possibly TRBD1 for D (5 bases). The germline CDR1 and CDR2 sequences are SEHNR and FQNEAQ (reference sequence). Between the trimmed V and J ends, which lost 0 bases and 8 bases, there was a span of 19 bases. CDR3 size: 16 residues. The CDR3 sequence: CASSLAGSDGANEAFF. CDR3 DNA: TGTGCCAGCAGCTTAGCGGGCAGCGACGGGGCCAACGAAGCTTTCTTT.

Remarks on this clonotype: A junction end diverges from the germline sequence, so it may reflect a read error. V usage is TRBV7-8 and J usage is TRBJ2-3; tentative D call: TRBD2 (6 bases). In germline, CDR1 is SGHVS, CDR2 FQNEAQ. This CDR3 spans 13 amino acids. The CDR3 region has the DNA TGTGCCAGCGGGGTCGCGGGAAGTGATACTAAGCATTTT. Translating it yields CASGVAGSDTKHF.

This clonotype was observed a single time. This likely comes from a read error, as the CDR3 has no conserved phenylalanine or tryptophan at its end. No DNA is shown, since the ends of the CDR3 on it are uncertain; the CDR3 is the one TCRdb lists. CDR3 sequence: CASGDGLTDTQEV. The V and J genes are TRBV2 and TRBJ2-3. Germline V lookup: CDR1 SNHLY, CDR2 FYNNEI. The CDR3 totals 13 residues, both ends included.

The rearrangement joins TRBV25-1 to TRBJ2-7, with D uncertain. The CDR3 consists of 13 residues. The ends were cut back, 0 bases at V and 6 bases at J, with 9 bases in the middle. The germline V gene encodes CDR1 MGHDK and CDR2 SYGVNS. The CDR3 loop is CASSEYAGSEQYF. CDR3 bases: TGTGCCAGCAGTGAATACGCCGGGTCCGAGCAGTACTTC.

The chain combines TRBV24-1 with TRBJ2-5, with D possibly called TRBD1 or TRBD2 (5 bases each). V was pared by 3 bases and J by 4 bases, with 20 bases between. The germline V gene encodes CDR1 KGHDR and CDR2 SFDVKD. The CDR3 contains 17 residues. The CDR3 DNA sequence: TGTGCCACCAGTGATGCTACCGGGGCCAACCCCCCAGAGACCCAGTACTTC. It translates to CATSDATGANPPETQYF.

Turning to this clonotype: The DNA is omitted, as the CDR3 cannot be located on it reliably, and the CDR3 follows TCRdb's listing. The chain is built from TRBV9 and TRBJ1-1; the table gives TRBD1 as D, unverified against the DNA. Germline V gene lookup returns CDR1 SGDLS and CDR2 YYNGEE. The CDR3 is made up of 14 amino acids, end residues included. CDR3 amino acids: CASSEGSDTQYFVF.

A word on this clonotype: This is likely a read error, given that the CDR3 carries no conserved phenylalanine or tryptophan at its end. It is unclear where the CDR3 begins or ends on the DNA, so no DNA is shown, and the CDR3 is as TCRdb lists it. This chain connects TRBV2 to TRBJ2-6; the table's D call of TRBD2 was not tested on the DNA. The CDR3 is made up of 16 amino acids, end residues included. Germline V gives CDR1 SNHLY, CDR2 FYNNEI. CDR3 amino acids: CASREGQCDASTDMKY.

The rearrangement links TRBV11-3 to TRBJ2-7; 10 bases align to TRBD2. V gave up 3 bases and J gave up 3 bases; unmatched junction bases: 2. Germline V gene lookup returns CDR1 SGHNT and CDR2 YENEEA. The CDR3 runs 14 residues. This CDR3 reads CASSLTSGYYEQYF. The CDR3 nucleotides are TGTGCCAGCAGCTTGACTAGCGGGTACTACGAGCAGTACTTC.

This clonotype was seen a few times. A junction end diverges from the germline sequence, so it may reflect a read error. The chain recombines TRBV7-3 with TRBJ2-5; D is perhaps TRBD1 (5 bases). Germline V gives CDR1 SGHTA, CDR2 FQGTGA. The CDR3 length is 14 residues. The CDR3 is CASSWGSGQETQYF. In DNA, the CDR3 is TGTGCCAGCAGCTGGGGCTCCGGCCAAGAGACGCAGTACTTC.

This clonotype was picked up a small number of times. A single base separates this from a much larger clone, so it may be a read error. It is likely a read error, because the conserved phenylalanine at the end of the CDR3 is missing. The rearrangement uses TRBV27 and TRBJ2-1; 9 positions agree with TRBD1. With 6 bases clipped from V and 8 bases from J, the junction kept 8 bases outside the gene matches. CDR3 length equals 14 residues. Germline V gene data show CDR1 as MNHEY and CDR2 as SMNVEV (reference sequence). In DNA form, the CDR3 reads TGTGCCAGCAGGCCGGGACAGGGAGGGTATGAGCAGTTCCTC. Translating it yields CASRPGQGGYEQFL.

With respect to this clonotype: The junction shows a germline mismatch at one end, possibly a read error. This chain links TRBV7-9 with TRBJ2-3; no clear D gene. CDR1 and CDR2 from the germline V gene are SEHNR and FQNEAQ (reference sequence). This CDR3 region has 14 residues. The DNA of the CDR3 is TGTGCCAGCAGGCAGGCGGATAATTCACCCCTCCACTTTTTT. Its protein is CASRQADNSPLHFF.

The rearrangement uses TRBV7-2 and TRBJ2-1; 8 bases align to TRBD1. With 7 bases clipped from V and 12 bases from J, the junction kept 8 bases outside the gene matches. Germline loops: CDR1 SGHTA, CDR2 FQGNSA. CDR3 length: 12 amino acids. The CDR3 loop reads CASNPGQGRQFF. The CDR3, as DNA: TGTGCCAGCAACCCAGGACAGGGACGGCAGTTCTTC. Full variable domain (remainder filled in from reference TRBV7-2 and TRBJ2-1): GAGVSQSPSNKVTEKGKDVELRCDPISGHTALYWYRQSLGQGLEFLIYFQGNSAPDKSGLPSDRFSAERTGGSVSTLTIQRTQQEDSAVYLCASNPGQGRQFFGPGTRLTVL.

A remark on this clonotype: The junction departs from germline at one end; a sequencing error may be responsible. This chain joins TRBV9 and TRBJ2-3, with D possibly being TRBD1 (8 bases). Germline lookup yields CDR1 SGDLS and CDR2 YYNGEE. The CDR3 length is 13 residues. The chain's CDR3 is CASGDVQGGRENF. Here the CDR3 DNA reads TGTGCCAGCGGCGACGTACAGGGGGGGCGAGAGAATTTT. Full variable domain (rest looked up from reference TRBV9 and TRBJ2-3): DSGVTQTPKHLITATGQRVTLRCSPRSGDLSVYWYQQSLDQGLQFLIQYYNGEERAKGNILERFSAQQFPDLHSELNLSSLELGDSALYFCASGDVQGGRENFGPGTRLTVL.

On this clonotype: A read error may explain this, as a much larger clone is one base away. The DNA is left out, because the CDR3 cannot be placed on it with certainty; the CDR3 is given as TCRdb lists it. This chain connects TRBV9 to TRBJ2-3. The CDR3 is 14 amino acids in total, end residues counted. Germline V gene sequence: CDR1 SGDLS, CDR2 YYNGEE. This chain's CDR3 is CAGSVGADTQYFYF.